The entry that follows covers one TCR beta chain sequence. Its antigen is unknown. This entry comes from a study of cytomegalovirus exposure and HLA in healthy donors. Points from the study as a whole: Later findings reportedly placed an Asian-associated ancestry cluster below the 666-donor mean for N-insertions.

The germline gives CDR1 SGHTA, CDR2 FQGNSA. This CDR3 has 17 residues. Trimming cost V 0 bases and J 0 bases, with 15 bases left between them. The study ran its PCR with 60 Vbeta and 13 Jbeta primers. The method was immunoSEQ multiplex PCR; TCRdb's version includes in-frame clones alone and lacks a portion of them. The sample consists of about 76,000 clones, approximately 79% of them appearing once. V gene TRBV7-2 combines with J gene TRBJ2-7, with D hard to call. The sequence was obtained from a man in his thirties or forties in good health and CMV-seronegative. Sequences were obtained from PBMCs. The CDR3 nucleotides are TGTGCCAGCAGCTTAGCGGTAGTCCGGCGGAGCTCCTACGAGCAGTACTTC. Amino acids: CASSLAVVRRSSYEQYF.